This T cell receptor (beta chain) was obtained from a study of cytomegalovirus exposure and HLA in healthy donors. Broader study findings: Looking again later, the authors saw that most CMV-associated TCR beta chains seemed HLA-restricted.

To note about this clone: Antigen specificity is unknown.

V was pared by 0 bases and J by 2 bases, with 6 bases of the junction left unmatched. The CDR3 totals 17 residues. The germline V gene encodes CDR1 SGHRS and CDR2 YFSETQ. PCR amplification relied on 60 Vbeta primers (plus 13 Jbeta primers). As processed by the authors: The count from a later analysis was 70 million to 85 million unique TCR beta chains, some 9.9 million of them shared. Assay used: immunoSEQ multiplex PCR; TCRdb lists only in-frame clones, some missing. V, J and clone size reflect that table, while D and trimming were determined from the DNA. The sample yields 150,000 to 200,000 clones, 79% seen once.

Sequenced input: PBMCs. This chain uses TRBV5-1 with TRBJ2-3; 10 nucleotides agree with TRBD2. The TCR was taken from a woman aged 25 to 39 in good health and CMV-seropositive. The CDR3 loop is CASSLAVAGGATDTQYF. The DNA for the CDR3 is TGCGCCAGCAGCTTGGCGGTAGCGGGAGGTGCCACAGATACGCAGTATTTT.